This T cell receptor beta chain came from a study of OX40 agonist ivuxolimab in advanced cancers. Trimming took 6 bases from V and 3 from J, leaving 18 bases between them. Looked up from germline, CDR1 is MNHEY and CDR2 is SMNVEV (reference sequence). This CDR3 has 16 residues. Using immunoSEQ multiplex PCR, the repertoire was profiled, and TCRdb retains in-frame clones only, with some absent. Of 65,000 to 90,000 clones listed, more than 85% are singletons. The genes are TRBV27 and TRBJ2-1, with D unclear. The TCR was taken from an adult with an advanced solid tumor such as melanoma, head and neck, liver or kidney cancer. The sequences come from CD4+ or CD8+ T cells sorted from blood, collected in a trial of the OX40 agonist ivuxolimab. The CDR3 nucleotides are TGTGCCAGCAGCTACAAGCTAGGAAGTCTCTACAATGAGCAGTTCTTC. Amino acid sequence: CASSYKLGSLYNEQFF.